This TCR beta chain was profiled in a study of shared clonotypes between healthy human individuals. Cells designated naive CD8 were CD45RO-negative and were positively selected for CCR7, with terminally differentiated effector memory CD45RA+ cells excluded. Deep was the level at which the assay was run. Original data processing: ImmunoSEQ yielded junction-only sequences lacking quality scores, so filtering differed. TCRdb keeps only in-frame clones here, not all; method: immunoSEQ multiplex PCR. Clone size and V and J calls were adopted from that table, with D and trimming inferred from the DNA. The sample holds approximately 650,000 clones, 95% to 96% seen once. With V trimmed by 3 bases and J by 5 bases, 3 bases remained unmatched. This CDR3 is 15 amino acids long. Germline values: CDR1 MNHNS, CDR2 SASEGT.

This chain links TRBV6-1 with TRBJ1-5, with 11 bases aligning to TRBD1. The receptor was derived from a woman younger than 45 in good health. The specimen sequenced was naive CD8+ T cells sorted from blood. This chain's CDR3 is CASSEDRGHYQPQHF. Here the CDR3 DNA reads TGTGCCAGCAGTGAGGACAGGGGGCACTATCAGCCCCAGCATTTT.